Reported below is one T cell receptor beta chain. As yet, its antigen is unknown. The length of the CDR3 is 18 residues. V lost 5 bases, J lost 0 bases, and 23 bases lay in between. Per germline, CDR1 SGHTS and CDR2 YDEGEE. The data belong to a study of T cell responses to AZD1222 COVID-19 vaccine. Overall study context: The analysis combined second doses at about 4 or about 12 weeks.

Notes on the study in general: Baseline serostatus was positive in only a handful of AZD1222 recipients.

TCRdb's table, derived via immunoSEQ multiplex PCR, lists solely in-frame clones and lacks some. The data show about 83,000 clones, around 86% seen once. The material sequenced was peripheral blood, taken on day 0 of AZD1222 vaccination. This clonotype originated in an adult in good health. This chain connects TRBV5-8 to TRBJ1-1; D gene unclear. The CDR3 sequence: CASSPNPQRARMNTEAFF. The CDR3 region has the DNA TGTGCCAGCAGTCCGAACCCACAGAGGGCAAGAATGAACACTGAAGCTTTCTTT.